This record covers a single T cell receptor beta chain. These data belong to a study of blood T cell repertoires in COVID-19. Sequencing was performed with immunoSEQ multiplex PCR; in TCRdb, only in-frame clones are kept and a portion is missing. Of about 270,000 clones detected, approximately 89% appear once; the ten largest clones hold 2.5% to 3%. CDR3 length: 14 residues. V lost 0 bases and J lost 2, with 6 bases in between. Germline-derived CDR1 and CDR2 are LNHNV and YYDKDF (reference sequence). The sequence came from a middle-aged man who had been exposed to COVID-19. The material sequenced was PBMCs or T cells enriched from blood (not recorded which). This chain uses TRBV15 with TRBJ2-3; no clear D. The CDR3 protein is CATSRESVTDTQYF. CDR3 nucleotide sequence: TGTGCCACCAGCAGAGAGAGCGTCACAGATACGCAGTATTTT. The variable domain in full, completed from reference TRBV15 and TRBJ2-3, reads DAMVIQNPRYQVTQFGKPVTLSCSQTLNHNVMYWYQQKSSQAPKLLFHYYDKDFNNEADTPDNFQSRRPNTSFCFLDIRSPGLGDTAMYLCATSRESVTDTQYFGPGTRLTVL.